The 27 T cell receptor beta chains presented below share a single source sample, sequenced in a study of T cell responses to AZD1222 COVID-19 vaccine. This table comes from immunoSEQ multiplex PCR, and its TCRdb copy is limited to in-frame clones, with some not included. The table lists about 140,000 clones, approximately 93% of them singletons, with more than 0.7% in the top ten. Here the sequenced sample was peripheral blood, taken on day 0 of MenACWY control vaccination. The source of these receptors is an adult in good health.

Written as DNA, the CDR3 is TGTGCCAGTAGTCCTCTGACCAACACTGAAGCTTTCTTT. Translating it yields CASSPLTNTEAFF. The chain carries TRBV19 and TRBJ1-1; D not resolved. Germline loops: CDR1 LNHDA, CDR2 SQIVND (reference sequence). V was pared by 5 bases and J by 2 bases, with 9 bases between. The CDR3 sequence is 13 residues long.

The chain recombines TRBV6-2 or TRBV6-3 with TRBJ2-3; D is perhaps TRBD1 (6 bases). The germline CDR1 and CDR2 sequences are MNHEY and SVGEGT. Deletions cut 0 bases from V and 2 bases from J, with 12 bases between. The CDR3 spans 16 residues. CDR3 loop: CASSYSWTDSTDTQYF. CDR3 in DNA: TGTGCCAGCAGTTACTCGTGGACAGATTCCACAGATACGCAGTATTTT.

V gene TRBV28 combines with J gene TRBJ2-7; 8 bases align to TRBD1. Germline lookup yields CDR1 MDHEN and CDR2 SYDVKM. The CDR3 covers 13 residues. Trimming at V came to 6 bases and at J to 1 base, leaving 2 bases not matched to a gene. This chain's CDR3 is CASRRTGSYEQYF. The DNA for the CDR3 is TGTGCCAGCAGGAGGACAGGGTCCTACGAGCAGTACTTC. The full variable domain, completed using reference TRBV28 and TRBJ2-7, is DVKVTQSSRYLVKRTGEKVFLECVQDMDHENMFWYRQDPGLGLRLIYFSYDVKMKEKGDIPEGYSVSREKKERFSLILESASTNQTSMYLCASRRTGSYEQYFGPGTRLTVT.

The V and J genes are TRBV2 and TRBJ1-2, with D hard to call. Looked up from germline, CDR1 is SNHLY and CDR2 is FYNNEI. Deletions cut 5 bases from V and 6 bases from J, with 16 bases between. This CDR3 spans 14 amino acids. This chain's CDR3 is CASSLRVGVDGYTF. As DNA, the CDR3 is TGTGCCAGCAGTTTAAGGGTCGGGGTAGATGGCTACACCTTC.

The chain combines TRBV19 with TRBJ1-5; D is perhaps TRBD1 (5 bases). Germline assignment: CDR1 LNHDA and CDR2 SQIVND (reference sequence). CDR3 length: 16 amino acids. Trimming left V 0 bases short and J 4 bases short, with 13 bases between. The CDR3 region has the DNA TGTGCCAGTAGTATAGATTCAGTTCGGGGGAATCAGCCCCAGCATTTT. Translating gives CASSIDSVRGNQPQHF.

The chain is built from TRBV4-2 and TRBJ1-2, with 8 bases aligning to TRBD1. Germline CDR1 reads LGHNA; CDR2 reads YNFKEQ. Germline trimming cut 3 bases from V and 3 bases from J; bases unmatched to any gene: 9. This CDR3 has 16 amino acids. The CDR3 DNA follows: TGTGCCAGCAGCCAGAGGACGGGACAGGATTACTATGGCTACACCTTC. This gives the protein CASSQRTGQDYYGYTF.

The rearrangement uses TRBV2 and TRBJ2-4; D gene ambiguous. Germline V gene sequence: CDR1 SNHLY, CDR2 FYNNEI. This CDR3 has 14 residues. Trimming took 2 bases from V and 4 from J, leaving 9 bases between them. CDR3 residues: CASSETGVKNIQYF. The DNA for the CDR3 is TGTGCCAGCAGTGAAACTGGGGTTAAAAACATTCAGTACTTC.

The CDR3 here is CASSQDSQGDEKLFF. The CDR3 coding sequence is TGCGCCAGCAGCCAAGATAGTCAAGGGGATGAAAAACTGTTTTTT. The V gene is TRBV4-3, the J gene TRBJ1-4, with a weak D call TRBD1 (5 bases). V dropped 0 bases and J dropped 6 bases, with 11 bases sitting between them. Germline V lookup: CDR1 LGHNA, CDR2 YSLEER. CDR3 size: 15 residues.

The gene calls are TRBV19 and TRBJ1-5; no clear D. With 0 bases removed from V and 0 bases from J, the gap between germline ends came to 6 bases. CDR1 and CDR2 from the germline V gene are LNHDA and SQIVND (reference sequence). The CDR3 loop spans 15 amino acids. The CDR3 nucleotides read TGTGCCAGTAGTATAGATGGAAATAGCAATCAGCCCCAGCATTTT. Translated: CASSIDGNSNQPQHF. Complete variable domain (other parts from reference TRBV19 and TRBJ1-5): DGGITQSPKYLFRKEGQNVTLSCEQNLNHDAMYWYRQDPGQGLRLIYYSQIVNDFQKGDIAEGYSVSREKKESFPLTVTSAQKNPTAFYLCASSIDGNSNQPQHFGDGTRLSIL.

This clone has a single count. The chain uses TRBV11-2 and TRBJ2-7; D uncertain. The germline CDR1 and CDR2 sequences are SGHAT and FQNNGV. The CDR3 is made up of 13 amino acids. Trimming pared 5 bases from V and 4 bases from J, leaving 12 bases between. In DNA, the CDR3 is TGTGCCAGCAGCCAAAGGGTAGGGTACGAGCAGTACTTC. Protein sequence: CASSQRVGYEQYF.

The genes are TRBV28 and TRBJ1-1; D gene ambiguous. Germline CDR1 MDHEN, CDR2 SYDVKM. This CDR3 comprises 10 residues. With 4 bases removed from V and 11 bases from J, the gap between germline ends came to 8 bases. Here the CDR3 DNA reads TGTGCCAGCAGTTCCCAACGGGCTTTCTTT. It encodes CASSSQRAFF.

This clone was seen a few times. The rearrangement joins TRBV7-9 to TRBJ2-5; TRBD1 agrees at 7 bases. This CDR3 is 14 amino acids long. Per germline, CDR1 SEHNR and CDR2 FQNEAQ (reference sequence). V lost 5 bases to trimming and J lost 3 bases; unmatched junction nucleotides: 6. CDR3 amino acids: CASSPGTAEETQYF. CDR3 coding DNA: TGTGCCAGCAGCCCAGGGACAGCTGAAGAGACCCAGTACTTC.

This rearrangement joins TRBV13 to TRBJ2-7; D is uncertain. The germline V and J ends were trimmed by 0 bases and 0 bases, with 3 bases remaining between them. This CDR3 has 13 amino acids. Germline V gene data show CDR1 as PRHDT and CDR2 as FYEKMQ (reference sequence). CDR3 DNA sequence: TGTGCCAGCAGCTTAGGTGACTCCTACGAGCAGTACTTC. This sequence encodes CASSLGDSYEQYF.

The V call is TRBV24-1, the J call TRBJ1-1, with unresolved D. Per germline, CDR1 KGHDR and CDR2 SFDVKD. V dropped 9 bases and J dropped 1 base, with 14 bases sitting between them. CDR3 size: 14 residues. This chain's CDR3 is CATGYRNANTEAFF. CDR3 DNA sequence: TGTGCCACCGGTTACAGAAACGCGAACACTGAAGCTTTCTTT.

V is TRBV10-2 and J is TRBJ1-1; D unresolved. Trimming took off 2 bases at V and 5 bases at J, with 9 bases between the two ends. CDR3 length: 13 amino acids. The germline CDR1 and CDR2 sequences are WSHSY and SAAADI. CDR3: CASSEGPGTEAFF. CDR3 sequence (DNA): TGCGCCAGCAGTGAGGGGCCGGGGACTGAAGCTTTCTTT.

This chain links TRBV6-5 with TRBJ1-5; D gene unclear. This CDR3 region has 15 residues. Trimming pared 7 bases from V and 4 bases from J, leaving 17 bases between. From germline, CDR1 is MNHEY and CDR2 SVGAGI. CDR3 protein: CASIGQVGENQPQHF. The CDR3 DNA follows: TGTGCCAGCATCGGTCAAGTTGGAGAGAATCAGCCCCAGCATTTT.

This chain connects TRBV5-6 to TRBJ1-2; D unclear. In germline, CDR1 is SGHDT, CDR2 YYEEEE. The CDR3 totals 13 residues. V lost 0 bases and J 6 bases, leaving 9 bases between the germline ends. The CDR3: CASSLEGFNGYTF. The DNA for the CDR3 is TGTGCCAGCAGCTTGGAGGGCTTCAATGGCTACACCTTC.

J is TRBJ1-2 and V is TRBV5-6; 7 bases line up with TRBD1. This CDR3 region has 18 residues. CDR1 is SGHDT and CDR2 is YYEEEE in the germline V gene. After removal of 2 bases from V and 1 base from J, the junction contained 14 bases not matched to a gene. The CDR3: CASSFRGQGVFFNYGYTF. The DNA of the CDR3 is TGTGCCAGCAGCTTCCGCGGGCAGGGGGTATTTTTTAACTATGGCTACACCTTC.

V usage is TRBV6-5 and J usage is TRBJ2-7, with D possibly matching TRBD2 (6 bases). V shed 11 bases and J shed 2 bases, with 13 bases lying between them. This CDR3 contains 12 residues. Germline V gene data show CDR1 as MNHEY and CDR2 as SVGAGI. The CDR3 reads CACGTYPYEQYF. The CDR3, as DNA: TGTGCCTGCGGGACTTACCCCTACGAGCAGTACTTC.

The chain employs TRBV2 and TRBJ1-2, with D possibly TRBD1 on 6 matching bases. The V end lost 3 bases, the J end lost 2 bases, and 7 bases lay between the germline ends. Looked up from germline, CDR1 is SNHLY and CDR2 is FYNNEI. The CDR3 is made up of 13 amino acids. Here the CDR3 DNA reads TGTGCCAGCAGTGAGGACAGAAACTATGGCTACACCTTC. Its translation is CASSEDRNYGYTF.

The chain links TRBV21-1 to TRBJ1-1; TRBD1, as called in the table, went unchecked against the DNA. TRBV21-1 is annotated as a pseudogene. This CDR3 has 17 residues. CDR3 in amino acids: CASTNRPTGGWDTEAFF. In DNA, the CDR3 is TGTGCCAGCACCAATCGCCCGACAGGGGGTTGGGACACTGAAGCTTTCTTT.

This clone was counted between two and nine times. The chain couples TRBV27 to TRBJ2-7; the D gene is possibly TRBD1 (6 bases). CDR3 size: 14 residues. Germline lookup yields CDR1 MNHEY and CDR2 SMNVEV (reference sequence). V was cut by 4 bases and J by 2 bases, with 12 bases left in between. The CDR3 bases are TGTGCCAGCAGTTCCTGGACAGAGCCCTACGAGCAGTACTTC. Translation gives CASSSWTEPYEQYF.

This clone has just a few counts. The CDR3 spells CASSRIGGKDEQFF. The CDR3, as DNA: TGTGCCAGCAGCCGTATCGGGGGGAAGGATGAGCAGTTCTTC. The J gene is TRBJ2-1, the V gene TRBV3-1 (or the pseudogene TRBV3-2); 7 bases map to TRBD2. Germline CDR1 is LGHDT and CDR2 is YNNKEL (reference sequence). V lost 4 bases, J lost 8 bases, and 8 bases stayed unmatched. This CDR3 has 14 residues.

In DNA, the CDR3 is TGTGCCACCAGTGATTCTCAATGGGGTGAGCAGTTCTTC. This codes for CATSDSQWGEQFF. The chain uses TRBV24-1 and TRBJ2-1; no clear D. Germline V gene data show CDR1 as KGHDR and CDR2 as SFDVKD. Trimming left V 2 bases short and J 9 bases short, with 10 bases between. The CDR3 consists of 13 residues.

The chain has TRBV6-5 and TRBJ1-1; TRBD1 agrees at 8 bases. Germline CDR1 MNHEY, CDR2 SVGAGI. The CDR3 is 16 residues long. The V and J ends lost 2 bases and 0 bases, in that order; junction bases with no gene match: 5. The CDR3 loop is CASSYRTGLLNTEAFF. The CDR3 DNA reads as TGTGCCAGCAGTTACAGGACAGGGCTCTTGAACACTGAAGCTTTCTTT.

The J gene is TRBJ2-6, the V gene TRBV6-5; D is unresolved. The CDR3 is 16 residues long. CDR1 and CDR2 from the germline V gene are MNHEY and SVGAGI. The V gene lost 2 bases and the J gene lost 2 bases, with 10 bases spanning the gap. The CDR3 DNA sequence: TGTGCCAGCAGTTACAGGGCAGGCGCTGGGGCCAACGTCCTGACTTTC. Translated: CASSYRAGAGANVLTF.

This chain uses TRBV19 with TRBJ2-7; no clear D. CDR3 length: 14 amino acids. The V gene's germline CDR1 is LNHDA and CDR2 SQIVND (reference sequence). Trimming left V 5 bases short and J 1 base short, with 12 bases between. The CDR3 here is CASSPQQKSYEQYF. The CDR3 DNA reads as TGTGCCAGTAGTCCACAACAGAAATCCTACGAGCAGTACTTC.